A selection of T cell receptor beta chains follows, all from one sample in a study of shared clonotypes between healthy human individuals. Libraries were prepared by immunoSEQ multiplex PCR; TCRdb keeps only in-frame clonotypes and omits some of them. The repertoire includes approximately 720,000 clones, about 91% of them detected once, and about 24% sits in the top ten. Material: naive CD8+ T cells sorted from blood. The receptor set was obtained from a man aged 25-45 years in good health. Both conserved end residues are part of each CDR3. Each record gives: clone size, J gene, D gene, CDR3 length, V gene, CDR3 protein, CDR3 DNA. D genes are given only for firm matches. Expanded clones are given a class, and other clones once, few, many or no size at all.

once,TRBJ1-5,NA,11,TRBV28,CASSLSQPQHF,TGTGCCAGCAGTTTAAGCCAGCCCCAGCATTTT
NA,TRBJ2-7,TRBD1,16,TRBV11-2,CASSLGRGTGAYEQYF,TGTGCCAGCAGCTTAGGTCGTGGGACAGGGGCCTACGAGCAGTACTTC
NA,TRBJ2-1,NA,14,TRBV4-3,CASSQEVSPNEQFF,TGCGCCAGCAGCCAAGAGGTTAGCCCGAATGAGCAGTTCTTC
once,TRBJ2-7,TRBD1,14,TRBV7-9,CASSFRDRGYEQYF,TGTGCCAGCAGCTTCCGGGACAGGGGTTACGAGCAGTACTTC
NA,TRBJ1-5,TRBD1,14,TRBV7-2,CASSSGGVLKPQHF,TGTGCCAGCAGTTCAGGGGGTGTTTTGAAGCCCCAGCATTTT
NA,TRBJ2-1,NA,14,TRBV4-3,CASNTGVMDNEQFF,TGCGCCAGCAACACGGGGGTAATGGACAATGAGCAGTTCTTC
NA,TRBJ1-2,NA,12,TRBV7-9,CATGGLLDGYTF,TGTGCCACCGGGGGACTCCTCGACGGCTACACCTTC
NA,TRBJ2-7,TRBD2,15,TRBV2,CASSEASGSTYEQYF,TGTGCCAGCAGTGAAGCTAGCGGGAGTACCTACGAGCAGTACTTC
NA,TRBJ2-5,NA,14,TRBV11-2,CASSTDSDQETQYF,TGTGCCAGCAGCACGGACAGCGATCAAGAGACCCAGTACTTC
NA,TRBJ1-1,NA,13,TRBV7-2,CASSLFLNTEAFF,TGTGCCAGCAGCTTATTTCTGAACACTGAAGCTTTCTTT
NA,TRBJ2-5,TRBD1,15,TRBV5-4,CASSLAGTGRQTQYF,TGTGCCAGCAGCTTGGCGGGGACAGGGCGGCAGACCCAGTACTTC
NA,TRBJ2-7,TRBD1,15,TRBV11-2,CASSLGGRTGYEQYF,TGTGCCAGCAGCTTAGGGGGGAGGACAGGGTACGAGCAGTACTTC
few,TRBJ1-1,NA,12,TRBV5-1,CASSLLGTEAFF,TGCGCCAGCAGCTTGTTGGGGACTGAAGCTTTCTTT
NA,TRBJ2-7,NA,15,TRBV10-3,CAISENSQASYEQYF,TGTGCCATCAGTGAGAACTCCCAGGCGTCCTACGAGCAGTACTTC
once,TRBJ1-2,NA,16,TRBV9,CASSVAEQTDNYGYTF,TGTGCCAGCAGCGTAGCTGAACAGACGGACAACTATGGCTACACCTTC
NA,TRBJ2-5,NA,17,TRBV4-1,CASSQDPPGTGQETQYF,TGCGCCAGCAGCCAAGATCCCCCAGGAACGGGCCAAGAGACCCAGTACTTC
NA,TRBJ2-1,TRBD2,17,TRBV28,CASTSRGGPAGRNEQFF,TGTGCCAGCACCTCCCGGGGGGGCCCCGCGGGACGGAATGAGCAGTTCTTC
NA,TRBJ2-1,NA,14,TRBV19,CASSPEGLSDEQFF,TGTGCCAGTAGCCCGGAGGGGCTGAGCGATGAGCAGTTCTTC
NA,TRBJ2-7,TRBD1,16,TRBV28,CASSRDRVLVNYEQYF,TGTGCCAGCAGTCGGGACAGGGTACTGGTGAACTACGAGCAGTACTTC
NA,TRBJ2-7,NA,16,TRBV14,CASSQDGGDGSYEQYF,TGTGCCAGCAGCCAAGACGGGGGAGACGGGTCCTACGAGCAGTACTTC
NA,TRBJ2-1,NA,12,TRBV28,CASTLGGGEQFF,TGTGCCAGCACCTTAGGGGGGGGTGAGCAGTTCTTC
NA,TRBJ1-4,NA,15,TRBV7-9,CASSNRTVKNEKLFF,TGTGCCAGCAGCAACCGGACAGTAAAGAATGAAAAACTGTTTTTT
NA,TRBJ2-7,NA,14,TRBV19,CASSILWGSYEQYF,TGTGCCAGTAGTATACTATGGGGCTCCTACGAGCAGTACTTC
NA,TRBJ1-4,NA,16,TRBV4-3,CASSQNTRISNEKLFF,TGCGCCAGCAGCCAAAACACCCGTATAAGTAATGAAAAACTGTTTTTT
few,TRBJ2-7,TRBD2,13,TRBV9,CASNPAGGYEQYF,TGTGCCAGCAATCCTGCGGGAGGGTACGAGCAGTACTTC
NA,TRBJ2-7,NA,13,TRBV4-2,CASSPGDGYEQYF,TGTGCCAGCAGCCCGGGGGACGGCTACGAGCAGTACTTC
NA,TRBJ2-7,NA,15,TRBV28,CASSRDSGFLDEQYF,TGTGCCAGCAGCCGGGACTCTGGATTTCTGGACGAGCAGTACTTC
NA,TRBJ2-1,TRBD2,14,TRBV29-1,CSVEGTSGYNEQFF,TGCAGCGTTGAAGGGACTAGCGGGTACAATGAGCAGTTCTTC
NA,TRBJ1-1,NA,14,TRBV7-2,CASSLFSENTEAFF,TGTGCCAGCAGCTTATTCTCGGAGAACACTGAAGCTTTCTTT
NA,TRBJ2-2,TRBD2,18,TRBV7-9,CASSLEWGLAANTGELFF,TGTGCCAGCAGCTTAGAGTGGGGACTAGCGGCTAACACCGGGGAGCTGTTTTTT
NA,TRBJ2-7,NA,11,TRBV6-5,CAIRSQYEQYF,TGTGCCATCCGGAGTCAGTACGAGCAGTACTTC
NA,TRBJ2-3,NA,15,TRBV9,CASSVGGLSTDTQYF,TGTGCCAGCAGCGTAGGGGGGCTAAGCACAGATACGCAGTATTTT
once,TRBJ2-1,NA,15,TRBV5-4,CASSQTPSLGREQFF,TGTGCCAGCAGCCAGACCCCTAGTTTAGGCCGTGAGCAGTTCTTC
NA,TRBJ2-7,TRBD2,15,TRBV4-1,CASSHTSGSSYEQYF,TGCGCCAGCAGCCATACTAGCGGGAGCTCCTACGAGCAGTACTTC
NA,TRBJ2-3,TRBD1,15,TRBV6-6,CASSNRGLKTDTQYF,TGTGCCAGCAGCAACAGGGGGCTTAAGACAGATACGCAGTATTTT
NA,TRBJ1-5,TRBD1,15,TRBV7-9,CASSPGQGSRQPQHF,TGTGCCAGCAGCCCGGGACAGGGGAGCAGGCAGCCCCAGCATTTT
NA,TRBJ2-1,TRBD1,15,TRBV27,CASSWDRSSYNEQFF,TGTGCCAGCAGCTGGGACAGGAGCTCCTACAATGAGCAGTTCTTC
NA,TRBJ2-7,TRBD1,15,TRBV28,CASSLVAGGIYEQYF,TGTGCCAGCAGTTTAGTGGCAGGGGGAATTTACGAGCAGTACTTC
few,TRBJ1-1,NA,14,TRBV4-2,CASSQDRMNTEAFF,TGTGCCAGCAGCCAAGATCGGATGAACACTGAAGCTTTCTTT
NA,TRBJ2-6,NA,13,TRBV19,CASMYSGANVLTF,TGTGCCAGTATGTACTCCGGGGCCAACGTCCTGACTTTC
NA,TRBJ2-7,NA,15,TRBV15,CATSRDSSSSYEQYF,TGTGCCACCAGCAGGGACAGTTCGAGCTCCTACGAGCAGTACTTC